The 11 T cell receptor beta chains listed next were all sequenced from one sample in a study of T cells after yellow fever vaccination. MiXCR was run by TCRdb on the 5' RACE reads, yielding one entry per CDR3 protein. The sample has 110,000 or so distinct CDR3 sequences, 6.5% to 9% seen once. The sequences come from CD4+ T cells sorted from PBMCs, collected around 45 days after the first yellow fever vaccination. These receptors came from a man between 18 and 29 years old who received the YFV17D yellow fever vaccine.

This clonotype was picked up many times. V is TRBV5-1 and J is TRBJ1-1; D not certain. Trimming left V 3 bases short and J 10 bases short, with 19 bases between. Germline V gene sequence: CDR1 SGHRS, CDR2 YFSETQ. This CDR3 region has 14 residues. CDR3 loop: CASSSNRPQEGAFF. The CDR3 DNA is TGCGCCAGCAGCTCCAATAGACCCCAAGAAGGAGCTTTCTTT. Full variable domain (remainder filled in from reference TRBV5-1 and TRBJ1-1): KAGVTQTPRYLIKTRGQQVTLSCSPISGHRSVSWYQQTPGQGLQFLFEYFSETQRNKGNFPGRFSGRQFSNSRSEMNVSTLELGDSALYLCASSSNRPQEGAFFGQGTRLTVV.

This clonotype has a count of ten or more. The rearrangement uses TRBV7-3 and TRBJ2-2; no clear D. V was clipped by 1 base and J by 5 bases, with 2 bases between them. The CDR3 has 12 residues. Looked up from germline, CDR1 is SGHTA and CDR2 is FQGTGA. CDR3 nucleotide sequence: TGTGCCAGCAGCTTAATAACCGGGGAGCTGTTTTTT. Its protein is CASSLITGELFF.

Points on this clonotype: The junction departs from germline at one end; a sequencing error may be responsible. The chain carries TRBV20-1 and TRBJ2-3; 9 nucleotides align to TRBD2. Germline assignment: CDR1 DFQATT and CDR2 SNEGSKA (reference sequence). The CDR3 loop spans 17 amino acids. The CDR3 nucleotides read TGCTGTGCTAGAGGCGGGGGGGCTGCGGATCGCACAGATACGCAGTATTTT. Residues: CCARGGGAADRTDTQYF.

V gene TRBV6-1 combines with J gene TRBJ2-7; D is unresolved. V dropped 6 bases and J dropped 0 bases, with 9 bases sitting between them. The CDR3 totals 13 residues. Germline CDR1 is MNHNS and CDR2 is SASEGT. This CDR3 is CASRKRSSYEQYV. In nucleotides, the CDR3 is TGTGCCAGCAGGAAGAGAAGCTCCTACGAGCAGTACGTC.

The CDR3 nucleotides read TGTGCCAGCAGCCCCCGGACAGGGGAGGAGGAGACCCAGTACTTC. This codes for CASSPRTGEEETQYF. The V and J genes are TRBV7-9 and TRBJ2-5, with 9 bases fitting TRBD1. Looked up from germline, CDR1 is SEHNR and CDR2 is FQNEAQ (reference sequence). CDR3 size: 15 residues. V was clipped by 5 bases and J by 5 bases; unmatched bases: 9.

This clonotype was recorded many times. This chain uses TRBV7-2 with TRBJ2-1, with D tentatively TRBD2 (7 bases). Germline CDR1 reads SGHTA; CDR2 reads FQGNSA. This CDR3 spans 13 amino acids. V was cut by 4 bases and J by 9 bases, with 13 bases left in between. In DNA, the CDR3 is TGTGCCAGCAGCTCAAGGGGGGGCGGTGAGCAGTTCTTC. Encoded protein: CASSSRGGGEQFF.

There are many counts of this clonotype. This chain joins TRBV5-1 and TRBJ2-5, with D maybe TRBD2 (6 bases). CDR1 and CDR2 from the germline V gene are SGHRS and YFSETQ. Trimming removed 0 bases at V and 7 bases at J, with 10 bases between. The CDR3 consists of 13 residues. CDR3 protein: CASSLGLVRTQYF. CDR3 sequence (DNA): TGCGCCAGCAGCTTGGGACTAGTAAGGACCCAGTACTTC.

This clonotype was detected many times. The CDR3 loop reads CASSFGQGNTEAFF. In nucleotides, the CDR3 is TGTGCCAGCAGTTTCGGACAGGGTAACACTGAAGCTTTCTTT. The V and J genes are TRBV6-2 or TRBV6-3 and TRBJ1-1, with TRBD1 matching over 8 bases. There are 14 residues in the CDR3. The V segment lost 4 bases and the J segment 2 bases; nucleotides outside the gene matches: 3. Germline CDR1 is MNHEY and CDR2 is SVGEGT.

Ten or more counts support this clonotype. The chain couples TRBV7-6 to TRBJ2-5; 7 bases map to TRBD1. Losses at the gene ends were 1 base for V and 3 bases for J; bases not matched to a gene: 5. The V gene's germline CDR1 is SGHVS and CDR2 FNYEAQ. The CDR3 contains 15 residues. The CDR3 reads CASSLGRDREETQYF. The CDR3, as DNA: TGTGCCAGCAGCTTAGGTCGGGACAGAGAAGAGACCCAGTACTTC.

Ten or more counts support this clonotype. This sequence joins TRBV25-1 and TRBJ2-3; TRBD2 agrees at 9 bases. After removal of 10 bases from V and 2 bases from J, the junction contained 7 bases not matched to a gene. Germline CDR1 MGHDK, CDR2 SYGVNS. The CDR3 sequence is 14 residues long. In DNA, the CDR3 is TGTGCCACCTTGCTAGCGGGGATCACAGATACGCAGTATTTT. It specifies CATLLAGITDTQYF.

As concerns this clonotype: The junction differs from germline at one of its ends, possibly a read error. The V gene is TRBV20-1, the J gene TRBJ2-3; tentatively, D is TRBD2 (6 bases). This CDR3 spans 16 amino acids. CDR1 is DFQATT, CDR2 SNEGSKA, per germline (reference sequence). The CDR3: CCARDGGTGEIDTQYF. In nucleotides, the CDR3 is TGCTGTGCTAGAGATGGGGGGACGGGGGAGATAGATACGCAGTATTTT.